The 21 T cell receptor beta chains in this list originate from one sample, sequenced in a study of blood T cell repertoires in COVID-19. Repertoires were generated with immunoSEQ multiplex PCR, while TCRdb's copy carries only in-frame clones and drops some. The sample carries over 300,000 clones, about 82% recorded once. The sequenced sample was peripheral blood. The receptors derive from a woman between 50 and 59 years old with acute or convalescent COVID-19.

The rearrangement uses TRBV5-1 and TRBJ2-5; weak D call: TRBD2 (5 bases). Germline V gene data show CDR1 as SGHRS and CDR2 as YFSETQ. The CDR3 runs 14 residues. V was pared by 1 base and J by 3 bases, with 10 bases between. The CDR3 nucleotides are TGCGCCAGCAGCTTGAATAGCGCGGAAGAGACCCAGTACTTC. Translating it yields CASSLNSAEETQYF.

The rearrangement uses TRBV10-1 and TRBJ1-5; tentatively, D is TRBD1 (6 bases). Deletions cut 10 bases from V and 3 bases from J, with 16 bases between. CDR1 and CDR2 from the germline V gene are WNHNN and SYGVQD (reference sequence). The CDR3 runs to 14 residues. The CDR3 coding sequence is TGCGCCATCCTCGGGGGGCCCCCCAATCAGCCCCAGCATTTT. Protein: CAILGGPPNQPQHF.

This clone came up once. CDR3 sequence: CASSYSDRAAYEQYF. DNA of the CDR3: TGTGCCAGCAGTTATTCAGACAGGGCCGCCTACGAGCAGTACTTC. This rearrangement joins TRBV6-5 to TRBJ2-7; 7 bases agree with TRBD1. V was clipped by 3 bases and J by 2 bases; unmatched bases: 7. CDR1 and CDR2 from the germline V gene are MNHEY and SVGAGI. The CDR3 extends over 15 amino acids.

CDR3 coding DNA: TGTGCCAGCAGCTTATCGTTGCACAGGCAATCCTACGAGCAGTACTTC. Protein product: CASSLSLHRQSYEQYF. The rearrangement uses TRBV11-3 and TRBJ2-7; possibly TRBD1 for D (5 bases). V was pared by 2 bases and J by 1 base, with 15 bases between. Per germline, CDR1 SGHNT and CDR2 YENEEA. The CDR3 has 16 amino acids.

In its sample, this clone was seen a few times. This sequence joins TRBV4-1 and TRBJ1-1; possibly TRBD1 for D (5 bases). Germline CDR1 reads MGHRA; CDR2 reads YSYEKL. Trimming pared 0 bases from V and 6 bases from J, leaving 17 bases between. The CDR3 covers 16 residues. The CDR3 here is CASSQERFRDDAEAFF. The CDR3 coding sequence is TGCGCCAGCAGCCAAGAGAGGTTCAGGGATGACGCTGAAGCTTTCTTT.

This chain uses TRBV5-1 with TRBJ1-3; D not resolved. Between the trimmed V and J ends, which lost 4 bases and 3 bases, there was a span of 11 bases. In germline, CDR1 is SGHRS, CDR2 YFSETQ. CDR3 length: 14 residues. The CDR3 loop reads CASSPVAGGNTIYF. The CDR3 nucleotides are TGCGCCAGCAGCCCAGTAGCCGGTGGAAACACCATATATTTT. The whole variable domain, remainder taken from reference TRBV5-1 and TRBJ1-3, is KAGVTQTPRYLIKTRGQQVTLSCSPISGHRSVSWYQQTPGQGLQFLFEYFSETQRNKGNFPGRFSGRQFSNSRSEMNVSTLELGDSALYLCASSPVAGGNTIYFGEGSWLTVV.

The table lists this clone with a few counts. V is TRBV2 and J is TRBJ2-2, with D possibly matching TRBD2 (5 bases). The CDR3 has 13 residues. V was cut by 6 bases and J by 5 bases, with 10 bases left in between. Looked up from germline, CDR1 is SNHLY and CDR2 is FYNNEI. This CDR3 is CASRGGRTGELFF. DNA for the CDR3: TGTGCCAGCAGGGGTGGGAGAACCGGGGAGCTGTTTTTT.

V and J are TRBV5-5 and TRBJ2-1, with D possibly being TRBD2 (5 bases). The CDR3 spans 14 residues. With 2 bases removed from V and 4 bases from J, the gap between germline ends came to 10 bases. Germline values: CDR1 SGHKS, CDR2 YYEKEE (reference sequence). CDR3 coding DNA: TGTGCCAGCAGCTTAGACTATTCGTACAATGAGCAGTTCTTC. Its translation: CASSLDYSYNEQFF.

The chain is built from TRBV27 and TRBJ2-7, with 10 nucleotides matching TRBD1. The CDR3 loop spans 16 amino acids. Germline CDR1 is MNHEY and CDR2 is SMNVEV (reference sequence). With 5 bases clipped from V and 6 bases from J, the junction kept 13 bases outside the gene matches. In DNA, the CDR3 is TGTGCCAGCAGTCGATTTTACCGGGACAGGGGTGGCGAGCAGTACTTC. This gives the protein CASSRFYRDRGGEQYF.

The rearrangement uses TRBV4-2 and TRBJ2-7, with 11 bases fitting TRBD2. Germline assignment: CDR1 LGHNA and CDR2 YNFKEQ. This CDR3 region has 16 residues. J was trimmed by 1 base and V by 0 bases; bases with no gene match: 2. This chain's CDR3 is CASSQETSGASYEQYF. CDR3 DNA: TGTGCCAGCAGCCAAGAGACTAGCGGGGCGTCCTACGAGCAGTACTTC.

The count of this clone is one. V gene TRBV27 combines with J gene TRBJ2-2, with D possibly TRBD2 on 6 matching bases. This CDR3 is built from 17 residues. Germline-derived CDR1 and CDR2 are MNHEY and SMNVEV (reference sequence). V gave up 0 bases and J gave up 2 bases, with 13 bases separating them. CDR3 region: CASSLSEGFSNTGELFF. CDR3 in DNA: TGTGCCAGCAGTTTATCGGAGGGGTTTTCAAACACCGGGGAGCTGTTTTTT.

The chain combines TRBV2 with TRBJ2-5, with 10 nucleotides matching TRBD1. The V gene end was trimmed by 9 bases and the J gene end by 5 bases; junction bases not matched to a gene: 6. Germline V gene lookup returns CDR1 SNHLY and CDR2 FYNNEI. The CDR3 runs to 13 residues. This CDR3 reads CASTTGGRETQYF. The DNA of the CDR3 is TGTGCCAGTACGACAGGGGGCAGGGAGACCCAGTACTTC.

This clone was counted between two and nine times. V and J are TRBV24-1 and TRBJ2-7, with D tentatively TRBD1 (5 bases). V dropped 2 bases and J dropped 3 bases, with 16 bases sitting between them. Germline loops: CDR1 KGHDR, CDR2 SFDVKD. The CDR3 covers 16 residues. The DNA of the CDR3 is TGTGCCACCAGTGATTCCGAAGGGGTCGGGTTCTACGAGCAGTACTTC. Translation gives CATSDSEGVGFYEQYF.

This sequence joins TRBV28 and TRBJ1-5, with unresolved D. The CDR3 consists of 13 residues. CDR1 and CDR2 (germline): MDHEN, SYDVKM. V was pared by 7 bases and J by 6 bases, with 13 bases between. CDR3 DNA sequence: TGTGCCAGCACCAAACCCGGCGGTCAGCCCCAGCATTTT. Its protein is CASTKPGGQPQHF.

The CDR3 loop reads CASSADRYSGNTIYF. CDR3 bases: TGTGCCAGTAGTGCCGACAGGTACTCTGGAAACACCATATATTTT. The chain employs TRBV19 and TRBJ1-3; D is possibly TRBD1 (6 bases). There are 15 residues in the CDR3. Germline CDR1 and CDR2: LNHDA and SQIVND (reference sequence). The germline V and J ends were trimmed by 5 bases and 0 bases, with 11 bases remaining between them.

The genes are TRBV19 and TRBJ2-1; 9 bases match TRBD1. This CDR3 has 14 residues. The germline gives CDR1 LNHDA, CDR2 SQIVND (reference sequence). The V and J ends lost 1 base and 7 bases, in that order; junction bases with no gene match: 2. CDR3 protein: CASSIGGQGNEQFF. DNA of the CDR3: TGTGCCAGTAGTATAGGGGGACAGGGTAATGAGCAGTTCTTC.

The rearrangement links TRBV2 to TRBJ2-5, with D possibly being TRBD1 (6 bases). The CDR3 extends over 12 amino acids. The germline V and J ends were trimmed by 8 bases and 1 base, with 8 bases remaining between them. CDR1 is SNHLY, CDR2 FYNNEI, per germline. CDR3 sequence reads: CASGQFQETQYF. CDR3 coding DNA: TGTGCCAGCGGACAGTTCCAAGAGACCCAGTACTTC.

The J gene is TRBJ2-2, the V gene TRBV24-1, with TRBD1 matching over 8 bases. Germline trimming cut 10 bases from V and 5 bases from J; bases unmatched to any gene: 11. From germline, CDR1 is KGHDR and CDR2 SFDVKD. This CDR3 comprises 15 residues. DNA of the CDR3: TGTGCCACTAGAGGGCAGGGGGCGCAGACCGGGGAGCTGTTTTTT. It translates to CATRGQGAQTGELFF.

The chain carries TRBV28 and TRBJ1-1; 8 bases align to TRBD1. This CDR3 has 14 amino acids. Per germline, CDR1 MDHEN and CDR2 SYDVKM. The trim removed 6 bases at V and 2 bases at J, leaving 5 bases unmatched. CDR3 amino acids: CASRAGGSNTEAFF. CDR3 coding DNA: TGTGCCAGCAGGGCAGGGGGCTCTAACACTGAAGCTTTCTTT.

As DNA, the CDR3 is TGTGCCAGCAAGCGGGACAACTCCTACGAGCAGTACTTC. Residues: CASKRDNSYEQYF. This rearrangement joins TRBV2 to TRBJ2-7; tentatively, D is TRBD2 (7 bases). In germline, CDR1 is SNHLY, CDR2 FYNNEI. The CDR3 is 13 amino acids. V was trimmed by 7 bases and J by 0 bases, leaving 10 bases between them.

This clone was counted only a few times. V is TRBV7-3 and J is TRBJ2-3; perhaps TRBD2 as D (5 bases). V was clipped by 3 bases and J by 10 bases, with 20 bases between them. Germline loops: CDR1 SGHTA, CDR2 FQGTGA. This CDR3 contains 15 residues. The CDR3, as DNA: TGTGCCAGCAGCTTTAAAAGTGGACTCCCCTGGGCGCAGTATTTT. Translated: CASSFKSGLPWAQYF.